Listed below are T cell receptor beta chains from one sample, sequenced in a study of blood T cell repertoires in COVID-19. Sequencing used immunoSEQ multiplex PCR; TCRdb keeps in-frame clones, though not all of them. The table has around 300,000 clones, about nine tenths seen once. What was sequenced was peripheral blood. These TCRs come from a man between 50 and 59 years old with active or convalescent COVID-19. The CDR3 runs from the conserved cysteine through the conserved F or W. The D gene is left open where the match is weak. Where a row states a size, it is once, few, many or the class of an expanded clone; other rows omit it.

j_gene | d_gene | abundance | v_gene | CDR3nt | CDR3aa
TRBJ2-1 | TRBD2 | - | TRBV27 | TGTGCCAGCAGTTACCTAGCGGGATTGTCTGGTGAGCAGTTCTTC | CASSYLAGLSGEQFF
TRBJ2-7 | - | - | TRBV19 | TGTGCCAGTAGTATTTCAGGACTGCACCCTTACGAGCAGTACTTC | CASSISGLHPYEQYF
TRBJ1-2 | TRBD1 | once | TRBV25-1 | TGTGCCAGCAGTGATTACAGGGGGCCTAGCAGCTATGGCTACACCTTC | CASSDYRGPSSYGYTF
TRBJ1-4 | TRBD1 | - | TRBV28 | TGTGCCAGCAGATCAGGGGGCGCTTTAATGGCAACTAATGAAAAACTGTTTTTT | CASRSGGALMATNEKLFF
TRBJ2-2 | - | - | TRBV7-2 | TGTGCCAGCAGCTTAGACAGTTCGAACACCGGGGAGCTGTTTTTT | CASSLDSSNTGELFF
TRBJ1-2 | - | - | TRBV7-9 | TGTGCCAGCAGTAGGTTGGGCAGCTTCTATGGCTACACCTTC | CASSRLGSFYGYTF
TRBJ1-2 | - | - | TRBV11-2 | TGTGCCAGCAGCTTAGGAGGATATGGCTACACCTTC | CASSLGGYGYTF
TRBJ2-5 | TRBD1 | few | TRBV2 | TGTGCCAGCAGGAATCGACAGGGTCAAGAGACCCAGTACTTC | CASRNRQGQETQYF
TRBJ1-5 | - | - | TRBV5-6 | TGTGCCAGCTCACTTGGTAATCAGCCCCAGCATTTT | CASSLGNQPQHF
TRBJ2-1 | TRBD2 | - | TRBV4-2 | TGTGCCAGCAGCCAAGTTTCTAGCGGATTTAATGAGCAGTTCTTC | CASSQVSSGFNEQFF
TRBJ2-7 | - | - | TRBV6-5 | TGTGCCAGCAGTTACTCAACCGATTTGAGGGAGCAGTACTTC | CASSYSTDLREQYF
TRBJ1-1 | TRBD1 | - | TRBV23-1 | TGCGCCAGCAGTCAATCCGGGACAGGGGCAACTGAAGCTTTCTTT | CASSQSGTGATEAFF
TRBJ2-2 | - | few | TRBV10-2 | TGCGCCAGCAGACCCGGGACGGGGGACACCGGGGAGCTGTTTTTT | CASRPGTGDTGELFF
TRBJ1-1 | TRBD1 | - | TRBV7-9 | TGTGCCAGCAGAAACCCGACAGGGGGAAAGACTGAAGCTTTCTTT | CASRNPTGGKTEAFF
TRBJ1-4 | TRBD1 | - | TRBV15 | TGTGCCACCAGCAGGGGGACAGGGGGCAATGAAAAACTGTTTTTT | CATSRGTGGNEKLFF
TRBJ1-2 | - | - | TRBV24-1 | TGTGCCACCTCGAGCGACAGCAACAACTATGGCTACACCTTC | CATSSDSNNYGYTF
TRBJ2-7 | TRBD2 | - | TRBV6-1 | TGTGCCAGCAGTGAATTTGGGCGGGGGGACGAGCAGTACTTC | CASSEFGRGDEQYF
TRBJ2-2 | TRBD1 | - | TRBV19 | TGTGCCAGTAGTATAGTGCAGGGGGCGAACACCGGGGAGCTGTTTTTT | CASSIVQGANTGELFF
TRBJ2-2 | - | - | TRBV2 | TGTGCCAGCAGTGGCGCTAGCGCGGTGGACACCGGGGAGCTGTTTTTT | CASSGASAVDTGELFF
TRBJ1-2 | - | few | TRBV6-5 | TGTGCCAGCAGTTACCAAGGGGCGTCCGATGGCTACACCTTC | CASSYQGASDGYTF
TRBJ1-2 | - | - | TRBV28 | TGTGCCAGCAGTTTTGCCCGGGGCTACACCTTC | CASSFARGYTF
TRBJ1-5 | TRBD1 | - | TRBV19 | TGTGCCAGTACCTCACAGGGGAGTAATCAGCCCCAGCATTTT | CASTSQGSNQPQHF
TRBJ1-2 | - | - | TRBV6-2/TRBV6-3 | TGTGCCAGCAGTGACAGAGCTACGTATGGAGGCTACACCTTC | CASSDRATYGGYTF
TRBJ2-2 | TRBD1 | - | TRBV2 | TGTGCCAGCAGCCTGGGACAGGTGATGCCCGGGGAGCTGTTTTTT | CASSLGQVMPGELFF
TRBJ2-1 | - | few | TRBV7-2 | TGTGCCAGCAGCGTTACCGGGGTCTACAATGAGCAGTTCTTC | CASSVTGVYNEQFF